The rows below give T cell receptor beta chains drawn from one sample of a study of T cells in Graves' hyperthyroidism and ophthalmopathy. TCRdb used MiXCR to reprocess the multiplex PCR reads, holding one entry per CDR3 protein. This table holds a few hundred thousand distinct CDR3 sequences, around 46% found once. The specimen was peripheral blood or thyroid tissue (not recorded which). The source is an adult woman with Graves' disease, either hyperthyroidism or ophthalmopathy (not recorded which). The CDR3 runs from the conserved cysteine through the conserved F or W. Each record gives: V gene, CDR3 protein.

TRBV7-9	CASSLGPGGVDTEAFF
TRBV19	CASTPTGYTGELFF
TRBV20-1	CSAAPGLAYEQYF
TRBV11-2	CASSLDPAGTQYF
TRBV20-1	CSAISGGETQYF
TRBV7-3	CASSPEGANVLTF
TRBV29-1	CSLEGEETQYF
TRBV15	CATRVGANYGYTF
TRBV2	CASGSPYRGEQYF
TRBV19	CASTQSGQGNTEAFF
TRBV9	CASSVSQGPYEQYF
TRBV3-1	CASNGGAYEQYF
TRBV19	CASSITIQETQYF
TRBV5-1	CASSGEDSEAFF
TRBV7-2	CASSLTGGGRTGELFF
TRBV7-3	CASSPRGMDTGAFF
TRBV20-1	CSARDEHHTGTLESTGELFF
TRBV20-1	CSASGRGYEQYF
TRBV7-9	CASSYSPGHSGNTIYF
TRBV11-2	CASSLDPGGRPPLHF
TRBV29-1	CSLDGSSGNTIYF
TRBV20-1	CSARGDEQYF
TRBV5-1	CASSLGVVEAYEQYF
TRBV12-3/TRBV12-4	CASTLGQFTEAFF
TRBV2	CASSQQLGQGPYTEKLFF
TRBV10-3	CAIRDRLRANYGYTF
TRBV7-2	CASSPDPSGGGYGYTF
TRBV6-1	CASSSTGVRYEQYF
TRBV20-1	CSARSLGQGSLSNQPQHF
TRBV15	CASSRQGGYTF
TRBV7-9	CAGDYVLTF
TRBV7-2	CASSLDRLLSYGYTF
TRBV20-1	CSASVVAGGSGELFF
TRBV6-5	CASSTGAPPPTYEQYF
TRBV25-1	CASSASVRNPETQYF
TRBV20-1	CSARVTGQGHF
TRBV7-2	CASSRGTEGSNTEAFF
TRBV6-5	CASSPLRRHEQYF
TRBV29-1	CSALEIQETQYF
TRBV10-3	CAISGQGPNEKLFF
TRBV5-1	CASSLEGTNDEQYF
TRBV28	CASSLGGVANEKLFF
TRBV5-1	CASSLVRTGNTGELFF
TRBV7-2	CASSPMAHNSPLHF
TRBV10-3	CAISVGTNYGYTF
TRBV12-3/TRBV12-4	CASSSPRDRATTGELFF
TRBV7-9	CASSSQEGRVTGELFF
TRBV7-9	CASSLGPDSDQPQHF
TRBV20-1	CSAQPAWRETQYF
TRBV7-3	CASSALAGVHTGEQYF
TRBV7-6	CASSGFQGSYGYTF
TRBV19	CASSDRDTKDYYGYTF
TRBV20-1	CSAIQTGVGEKLFF
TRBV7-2	CASSQNGGYTF
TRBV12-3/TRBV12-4	CASSLQGVNYEQYF
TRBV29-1	CSFPLGSQETQYF
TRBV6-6	CASTFGPLYGYTF